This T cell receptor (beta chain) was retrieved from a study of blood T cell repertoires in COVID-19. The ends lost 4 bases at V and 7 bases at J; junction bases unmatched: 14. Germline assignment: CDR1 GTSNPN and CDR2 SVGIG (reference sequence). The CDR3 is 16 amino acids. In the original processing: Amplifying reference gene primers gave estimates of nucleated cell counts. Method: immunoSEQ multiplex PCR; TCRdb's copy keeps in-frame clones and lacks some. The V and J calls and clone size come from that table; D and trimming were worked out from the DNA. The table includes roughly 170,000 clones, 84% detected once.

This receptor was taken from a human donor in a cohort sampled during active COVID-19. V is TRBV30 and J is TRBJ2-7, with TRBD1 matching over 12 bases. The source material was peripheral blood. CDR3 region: CAWKSFPGQGAGEQYF. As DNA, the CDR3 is TGTGCCTGGAAATCCTTCCCGGGACAGGGGGCTGGAGAGCAGTACTTC. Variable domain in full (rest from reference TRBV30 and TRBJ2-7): SQTIHQWPATLVQPVGSPLSLECTVEGTSNPNLYWYRQAAGRGLQLLFYSVGIGQISSEVPQNLSASRPQDRQFILSSKKLLLSDSGFYLCAWKSFPGQGAGEQYFGPGTRLTVT.